What follows is one T cell receptor (beta chain) and its context. This specimen comes from a study of blood T cell repertoires in COVID-19. The wider study: The analysed material was cDNA or gDNA that came from T cells, B-cell-depleted T cells, or PBMCs.

Study processing details: Quantification of nucleated cells was approximated via reference gene primer amplification. The table came from immunoSEQ multiplex PCR; TCRdb's copy has only in-frame clones and leaves some out. V and J calls and clone size are copied from that table; D and trimming were computed from the DNA. The sample shows fewer than 300,000 clones, 80% to 90% of them seen only once. Residents of 24 US areas, aged about 18 to 95 years, made up the participants. The origin of this receptor is a woman aged 25-40 years who had recovered from COVID-19. The sample was PBMCs or T cells enriched from blood (not recorded which).

The CDR3 bases are TGTGCCAGCAGTTTATTTCTGGGAGGGGGGAGCAGGGGCAATCAGCCCCAGCATTTT. Residues: CASSLFLGGGSRGNQPQHF. This chain links TRBV28 with TRBJ1-5, with a weak D call TRBD1 (6 bases). The CDR3 is 19 amino acids. Trimming took 1 base from V and 2 from J, leaving 21 bases between them. Germline V gene sequence: CDR1 MDHEN, CDR2 SYDVKM. Variable domain in full (rest from reference TRBV28 and TRBJ1-5): DVKVTQSSRYLVKRTGEKVFLECVQDMDHENMFWYRQDPGLGLRLIYFSYDVKMKEKGDIPEGYSVSREKKERFSLILESASTNQTSMYLCASSLFLGGGSRGNQPQHFGDGTRLSIL.